This TCR beta chain was found in a study of blood T cell repertoires in COVID-19 (dated by TCRdb to about 2020). General notes on the study: Samples covering the acute and convalescent phases of COVID-19 were provided by collaborators in the United States, Italy and Spain. Subjects who had been exposed to COVID-19, were actively infected with it, or had recovered from it provided the deeply sampled blood TCRbeta repertoires that made up the dataset. Where HLA class I and class II types were available, the types were taken from metadata supplied by the sample provider, not from assay-based typing. The material from the prospective study consisted of cDNA or gDNA derived from T cells, B-cell-depleted T cells, or PBMCs. The repertoires were released in a freely available public database meant as a resource for research on the immune response to SARS-CoV-2. The samples were drawn from the first 160 participants of the ongoing ImmuneRACE study and from about 1,200 subjects provided by 6 global collaborators. A de-identified subject ID, COVID-19 status, age in years and sex were almost always included in the sample metadata.

Whole blood was collected in K2EDTA tubes by collaborating institutions according to the institutions' own protocols. For TCRbeta analysis, collaborator samples were shipped as frozen whole blood, as isolated PBMCs, or as DNA extracted from either sample type. What the authors observed across the whole study: How much clinical and demographic metadata was included differed by source and by participant, and the metadata was provided uncurated.

V and J are trimmed by 5 bases and 4 bases, and the gene matches miss 5 bases of the junction. Including cysteine and phenylalanine, the CDR3 has 14 amino acids. Here the CDR3 DNA is all that survives: 42 bases in frame from base 1. Via the germline V gene, CDR1 is MNHEY and CDR2 SVGAGI. Points on this clone: Its antigen target is currently unknown. No quality values exist for individual bases; no much larger clone is one base distant.

TCRbeta CDR3 regions were amplified from genomic DNA by means of the immunoSEQ Assay, a bias-controlled multiplex PCR. Regarding the original processing steps: The number of nucleated cells in each sample was estimated by amplification of reference gene primers within the assay. To quantify the absolute abundance of each unique TCRbeta CDR3 rearrangement, sequence reads were collapsed and filtered. For each sample, productive Simpson clonality was calculated by taking the square root of Simpson's diversity index across productive rearrangements. TCRdb took over this immuneACCESS table, retaining in-frame rearrangements with V and J assigned. Such tables are incomplete; in checked studies, under half of the missing clones stem from an unresolved V gene, and the remainder is unexplained. Clonal size and the V and J genes are those of that table, whereas D and trimming came from the DNA. Within this sample are about 190,000 clones, with around four fifths of them counted one time only. The ten most abundant clones make up about 20% of the sample.

Source material: peripheral blood. This TCR derives from a human donor in a cohort sampled during active COVID-19. The sequence links TRBV6-5 to TRBJ2-3, with 8 bases aligning to TRBD1. Here the CDR3 is given as CASSKTGVSDTQYF. The DNA is TGTGCCAGCAGTAAGACAGGGGTTTCAGATACGCAGTATTTT.